This T cell receptor beta chain emerged from a study of identical twins. Notes on the study in general: In monozygotic twins, models underestimated the sharing of out-of-frame TCR alpha.

The CDR3 loop spans 14 amino acids. In germline, CDR1 is SGHRS, CDR2 YFSETQ. The V and J ends lost 0 bases and 6 bases respectively, with 12 bases between them. All donors were healthy, and all were Caucasian. A single record per CDR3 protein comes from TCRdb applying MiXCR to the 5' RACE reads. The table lists approximately 700,000 distinct CDR3 sequences, roughly 6.2% of them singletons, with around 1.9% in the top ten. With respect to this clonotype: The antigen remains unidentified.

Sequencing used naive T cells sorted from blood. The sequence was collected from a young man in good health. V and J are TRBV5-1 and TRBJ1-2; D may be TRBD1 (5 bases). This CDR3 is CASSLEASRDGYTF. The CDR3 DNA is TGCGCCAGCAGCTTGGAGGCCAGCAGGGATGGCTACACCTTC. The complete variable domain, with remaining parts taken from reference TRBV5-1 and TRBJ1-2, reads KAGVTQTPRYLIKTRGQQVTLSCSPISGHRSVSWYQQTPGQGLQFLFEYFSETQRNKGNFPGRFSGRQFSNSRSEMNVSTLELGDSALYLCASSLEASRDGYTFGSGTRLTVV.